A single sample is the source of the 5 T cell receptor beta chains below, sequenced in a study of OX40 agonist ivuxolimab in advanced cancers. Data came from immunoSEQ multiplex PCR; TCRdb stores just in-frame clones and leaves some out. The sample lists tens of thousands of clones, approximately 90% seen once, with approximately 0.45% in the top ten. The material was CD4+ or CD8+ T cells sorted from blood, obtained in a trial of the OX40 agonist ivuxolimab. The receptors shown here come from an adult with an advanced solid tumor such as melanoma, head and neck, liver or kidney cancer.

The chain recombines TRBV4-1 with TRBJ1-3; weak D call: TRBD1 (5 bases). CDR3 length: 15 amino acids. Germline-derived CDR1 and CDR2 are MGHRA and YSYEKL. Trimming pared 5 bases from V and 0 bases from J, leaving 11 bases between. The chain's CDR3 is CASSFDSLSGNTIYF. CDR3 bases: TGCGCCAGCAGCTTCGACAGTCTCTCTGGAAACACCATATATTTT.

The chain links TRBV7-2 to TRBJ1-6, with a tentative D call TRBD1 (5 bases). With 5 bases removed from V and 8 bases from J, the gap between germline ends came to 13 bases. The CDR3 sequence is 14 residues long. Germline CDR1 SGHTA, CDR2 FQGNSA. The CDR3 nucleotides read TGTGCCAGCAGCCTCGGACATGCAGATTCACCCCTCCACTTT. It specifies CASSLGHADSPLHF.

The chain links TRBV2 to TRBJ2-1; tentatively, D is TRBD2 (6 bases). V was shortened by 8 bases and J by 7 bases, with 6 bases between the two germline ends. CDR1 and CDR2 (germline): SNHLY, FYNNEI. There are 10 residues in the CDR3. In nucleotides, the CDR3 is TGTGCCAGCGGGGGGAATGAGCAGTTCTTC. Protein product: CASGGNEQFF.

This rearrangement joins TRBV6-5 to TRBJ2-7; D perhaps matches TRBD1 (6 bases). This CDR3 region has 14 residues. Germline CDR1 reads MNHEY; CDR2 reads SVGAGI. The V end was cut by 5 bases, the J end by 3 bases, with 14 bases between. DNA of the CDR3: TGTGCCAGCAGTGCCCTGGACAGCATCTACGAGCAGTACTTC. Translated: CASSALDSIYEQYF.

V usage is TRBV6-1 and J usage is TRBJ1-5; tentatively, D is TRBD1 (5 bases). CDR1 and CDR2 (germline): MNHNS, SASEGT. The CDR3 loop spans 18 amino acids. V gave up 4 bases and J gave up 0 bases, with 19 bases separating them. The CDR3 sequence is CASSGSGGAAYSNQPQHF. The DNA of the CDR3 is TGTGCCAGCAGTGGTTCGGGCGGGGCGGCATATAGCAATCAGCCCCAGCATTTT.